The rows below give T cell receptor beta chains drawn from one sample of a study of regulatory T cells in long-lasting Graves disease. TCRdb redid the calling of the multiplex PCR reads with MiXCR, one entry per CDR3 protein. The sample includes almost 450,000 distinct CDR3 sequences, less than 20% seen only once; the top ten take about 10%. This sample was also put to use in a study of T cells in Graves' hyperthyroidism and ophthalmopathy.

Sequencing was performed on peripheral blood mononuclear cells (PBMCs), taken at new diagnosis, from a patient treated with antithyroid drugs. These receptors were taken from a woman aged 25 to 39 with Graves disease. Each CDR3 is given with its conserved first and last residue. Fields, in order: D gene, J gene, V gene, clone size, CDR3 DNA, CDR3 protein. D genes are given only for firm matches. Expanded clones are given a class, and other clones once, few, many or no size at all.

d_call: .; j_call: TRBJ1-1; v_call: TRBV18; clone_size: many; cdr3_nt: TGTGCCAGCTCACTGAACAGCCTCGGGCTACTAGACACTGAAGCTTTCTTT; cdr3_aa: CASSLNSLGLLDTEAFF
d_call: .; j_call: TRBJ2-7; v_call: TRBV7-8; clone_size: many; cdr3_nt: TGTGCCAGCAGCCAACAGGTTGGGCCCTCCTACGAGCAGTACTTC; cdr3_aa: CASSQQVGPSYEQYF
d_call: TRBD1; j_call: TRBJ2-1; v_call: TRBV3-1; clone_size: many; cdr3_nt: TGTGCCAGCAGCCGCCGGGACAGGGAGACCAATGAGCAGTTCTTC; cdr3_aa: CASSRRDRETNEQFF
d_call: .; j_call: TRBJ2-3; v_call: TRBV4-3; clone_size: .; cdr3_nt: TGCGCCAGCAGCTCCCACCTATACAGGGATAGGGCAGATACGCAGTATTTT; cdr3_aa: CASSSHLYRDRADTQYF
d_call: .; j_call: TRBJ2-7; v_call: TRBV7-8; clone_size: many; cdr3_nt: TGTGCCAGCAGCTTAGGTCGGGAGCACCACGAGCAGTACTTC; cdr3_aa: CASSLGREHHEQYF
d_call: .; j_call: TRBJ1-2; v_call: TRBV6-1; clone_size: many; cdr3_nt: TGTGCCAGCAGAAGGGACCCCCGGGGCGATGGCTACACCTTC; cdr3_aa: CASRRDPRGDGYTF
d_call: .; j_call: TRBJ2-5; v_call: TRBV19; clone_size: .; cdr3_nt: TGTGCCAGTAGCAGCACCGAGGGACGCGGCTCTAGAGAGACCCAGTACTTC; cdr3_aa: CASSSTEGRGSRETQYF
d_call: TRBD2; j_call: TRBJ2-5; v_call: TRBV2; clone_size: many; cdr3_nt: TGTGCCAGCAGTGCGGCCGGGAGGGGAGAAGAGACCCAGTACTTC; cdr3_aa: CASSAAGRGEETQYF
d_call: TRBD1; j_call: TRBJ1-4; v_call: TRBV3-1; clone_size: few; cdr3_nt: TGTGCCAGCAGCCAAAGTAGGGGGGACAGGGTTGAAAAACTGTTTTTT; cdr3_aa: CASSQSRGDRVEKLFF
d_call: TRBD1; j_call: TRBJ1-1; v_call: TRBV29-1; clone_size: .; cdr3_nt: TGCAGCGTCAGTACAGGGGGCAGGAGAGGCACTGAAGCTTTCTTT; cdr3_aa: CSVSTGGRRGTEAFF
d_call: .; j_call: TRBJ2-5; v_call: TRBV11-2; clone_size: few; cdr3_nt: TGTGCCAGTAGTATAACAGAGATGGGGACCCAGTACTTC; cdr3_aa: CASSITEMGTQYF
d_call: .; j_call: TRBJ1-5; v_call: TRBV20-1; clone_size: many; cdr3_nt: TGCATCGCGGGTCAGGCTGGTCAGCCCCAGCATTTT; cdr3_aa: CIAGQAGQPQHF
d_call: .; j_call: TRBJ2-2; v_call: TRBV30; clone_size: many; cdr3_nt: TGTGCCTGGACCACAGGGGGGGCCGGGGAGCTGTTTTTT; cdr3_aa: CAWTTGGAGELFF
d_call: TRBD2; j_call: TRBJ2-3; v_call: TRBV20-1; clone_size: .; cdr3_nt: TGCAGTGCCTCGGAGGTGGCGGGAGGAGATACGCAGTATTTT; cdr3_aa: CSASEVAGGDTQYF
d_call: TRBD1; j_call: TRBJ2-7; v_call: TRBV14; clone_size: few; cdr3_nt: TGTGCCAGCAGCTGGGGACAGGGGGCTTCCTACGAGCAGTACTTC; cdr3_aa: CASSWGQGASYEQYF
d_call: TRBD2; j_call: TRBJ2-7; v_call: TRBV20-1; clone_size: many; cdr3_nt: TGCAGTGCTAAGGTTAGCGGGAACTCCTACGAGCAGTACTTC; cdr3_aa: CSAKVSGNSYEQYF
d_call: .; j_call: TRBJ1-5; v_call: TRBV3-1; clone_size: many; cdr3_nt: TGTGCCAGCAGCCAAGGATTGGAGGCCTCGCCCCAGCATTTT; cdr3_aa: CASSQGLEASPQHF
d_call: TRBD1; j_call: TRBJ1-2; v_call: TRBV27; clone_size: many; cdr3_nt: TGTGCCAGCAGTTCGGAGGGGGCAAGCTATGGCTACACCTTC; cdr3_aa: CASSSEGASYGYTF
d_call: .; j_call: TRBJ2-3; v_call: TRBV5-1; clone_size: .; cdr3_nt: TGCGCCAGCAGCTTGCAGAGGGTCGTCGACCAAACGGGCACAGATACGCAGTATTTT; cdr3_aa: CASSLQRVVDQTGTDTQYF
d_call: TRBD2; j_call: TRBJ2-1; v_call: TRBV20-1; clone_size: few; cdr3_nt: TGCAGTGCCCGTAGCGGGAGATCGGGCCTTTCCAATGAGCAGTTCTTC; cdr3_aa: CSARSGRSGLSNEQFF
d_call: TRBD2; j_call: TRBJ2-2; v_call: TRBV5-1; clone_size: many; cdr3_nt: TGCGCCAGCAGCTTGGGGACTAGCGGGAGAGATACCGGGGAGCTGTTTTTT; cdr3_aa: CASSLGTSGRDTGELFF
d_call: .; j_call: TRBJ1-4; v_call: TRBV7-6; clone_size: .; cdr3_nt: TGTGCCAGCAGCTTAAGTTCGGCAGGGACAATCCCGGAAAAACTGTTTTTT; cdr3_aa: CASSLSSAGTIPEKLFF
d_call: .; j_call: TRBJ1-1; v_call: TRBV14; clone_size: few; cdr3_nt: TGTGCCAGCAGCCCAAGTCGGGGGCTCGACACTGAAGCTTTCTTT; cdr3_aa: CASSPSRGLDTEAFF
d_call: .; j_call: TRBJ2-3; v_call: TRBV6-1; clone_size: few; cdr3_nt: TGTGCCAGCAGTGAAGGGGGAGGGGGCGATACGCAGTATTTT; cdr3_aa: CASSEGGGGDTQYF
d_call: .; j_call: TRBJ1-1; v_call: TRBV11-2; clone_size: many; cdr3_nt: TGTGCCAGCAGCAGCCCCAACCGGAGGTGGAACACTGAAGCTTTCTTT; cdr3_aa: CASSSPNRRWNTEAFF
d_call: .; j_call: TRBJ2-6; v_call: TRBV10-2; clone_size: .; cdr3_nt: TGCGCCAGCAGTGAGTCGCCGGCCTTCTCTGGGGCCAACGTCCTGACTTTC; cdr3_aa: CASSESPAFSGANVLTF
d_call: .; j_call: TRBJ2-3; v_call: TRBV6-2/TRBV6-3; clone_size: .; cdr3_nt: TGTGCCAGCAGTTACGGACAAGTTAGCACAGATACGCAGTATTTT; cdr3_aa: CASSYGQVSTDTQYF
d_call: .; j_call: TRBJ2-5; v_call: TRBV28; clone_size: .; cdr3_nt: TGTGCCAGCGGTTTTCCGGTACAGGGTCCGGAGACCCAGTACTTC; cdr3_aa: CASGFPVQGPETQYF
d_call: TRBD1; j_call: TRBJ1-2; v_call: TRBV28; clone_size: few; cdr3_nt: TGTGCCAGCAACCCTGACAGGGAGGACTATGGCTACACCTTC; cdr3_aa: CASNPDREDYGYTF
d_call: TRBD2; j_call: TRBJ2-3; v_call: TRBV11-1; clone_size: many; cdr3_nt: TGTGCCAGCAGCGTTAGCGGGCGCGGTACAGATACGCAGTATTTT; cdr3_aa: CASSVSGRGTDTQYF
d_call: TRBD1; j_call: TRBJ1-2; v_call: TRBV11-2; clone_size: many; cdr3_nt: TGTGCCAGCAGCTCTACCAGATCGGACAGGGGAAGGTATGGCTACACCTTC; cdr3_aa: CASSSTRSDRGRYGYTF
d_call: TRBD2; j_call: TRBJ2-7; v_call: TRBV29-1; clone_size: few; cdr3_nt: TGCAGCGTTGAAATGAGCGGGATAGGGGACGAGCAGTACTTC; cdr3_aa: CSVEMSGIGDEQYF
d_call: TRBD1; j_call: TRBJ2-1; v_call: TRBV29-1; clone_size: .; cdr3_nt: TGCAGCGTTGAAGATCTGGGGGGACAGGGGGCAGATGAGCAGTTCTTC; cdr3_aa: CSVEDLGGQGADEQFF
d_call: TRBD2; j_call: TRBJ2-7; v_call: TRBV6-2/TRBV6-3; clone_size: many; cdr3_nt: TGTGCCAGCAGTCCGATAGCGGGGCCAACCTACGAGCAGTACTTC; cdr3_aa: CASSPIAGPTYEQYF
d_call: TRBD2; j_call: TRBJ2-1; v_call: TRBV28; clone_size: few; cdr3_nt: TGTGCCAGCAGTTCCCCTTTAGCGGGAGCAAATGAGCAGTTCTTC; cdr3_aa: CASSSPLAGANEQFF
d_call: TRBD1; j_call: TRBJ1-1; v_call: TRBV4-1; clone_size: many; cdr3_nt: TGCGCCAGCAGCCAAATGACAGGGATGAACACTGAAGCTTTCTTT; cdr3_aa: CASSQMTGMNTEAFF
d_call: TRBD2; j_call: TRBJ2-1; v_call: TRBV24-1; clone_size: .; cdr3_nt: TGTGCCACCGGTGATCCGGGGAGCGGGAGGGGCAATGAGCAGTTCTTC; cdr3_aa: CATGDPGSGRGNEQFF
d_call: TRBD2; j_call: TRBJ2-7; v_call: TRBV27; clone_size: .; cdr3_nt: TGTGCCAGCAGTGATTTTAATAGCGGGAGGGCCGCCTACGAGCAGTACTTC; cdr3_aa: CASSDFNSGRAAYEQYF
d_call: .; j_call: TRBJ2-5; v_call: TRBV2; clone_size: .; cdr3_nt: TGTGCCAGCAGGATGGGTACCACACAAGAGACCCAGTACTTC; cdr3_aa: CASRMGTTQETQYF
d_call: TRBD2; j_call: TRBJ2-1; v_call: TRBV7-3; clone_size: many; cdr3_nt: TGTGCCAGCAGCCTAAGGGAGGGTGAGCAGTTCTTC; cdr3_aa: CASSLREGEQFF
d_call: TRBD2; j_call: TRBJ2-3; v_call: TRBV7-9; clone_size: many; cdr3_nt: TGTGCCAGCAGCTTAGTTCTAGCGGAGCTCACAGATACGCAGTATTTT; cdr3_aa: CASSLVLAELTDTQYF
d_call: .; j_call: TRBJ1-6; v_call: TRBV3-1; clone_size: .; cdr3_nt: TGTGCCAGCAGCCTACAGGGTAAATTCCATTCACCCCTCCACTTT; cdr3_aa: CASSLQGKFHSPLHF
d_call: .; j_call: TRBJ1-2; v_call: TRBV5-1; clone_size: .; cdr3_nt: TGTGCCAGCAGCTTGGGGATTGGGAGCTATGGCTACACCTTC; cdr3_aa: CASSLGIGSYGYTF
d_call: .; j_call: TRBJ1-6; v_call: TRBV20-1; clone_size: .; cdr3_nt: TGCAGTGCTAGATTAGGGTCACAGAATAATTCACCCCTCCACTTT; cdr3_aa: CSARLGSQNNSPLHF
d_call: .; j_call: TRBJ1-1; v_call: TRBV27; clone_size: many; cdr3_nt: TGTGCCAGCAACACTACTGAAGCTTTCTTT; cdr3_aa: CASNTTEAFF
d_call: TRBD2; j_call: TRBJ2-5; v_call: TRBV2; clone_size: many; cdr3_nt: TGTGCCAGTCGGCGGGGGACGCAAGAGACCCAGTACTTC; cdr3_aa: CASRRGTQETQYF
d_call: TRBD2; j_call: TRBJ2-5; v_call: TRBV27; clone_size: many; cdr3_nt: TGTGCCATCATAGCGGGAGTAGAGACCCAGTACTTC; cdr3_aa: CAIIAGVETQYF
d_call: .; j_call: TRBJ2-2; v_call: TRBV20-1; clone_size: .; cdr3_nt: TGCAGTGCTAGAGAGGAGCCCCATCGCAGGACTTCGAACACCGGGGAGCTGTTTTTT; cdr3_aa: CSAREEPHRRTSNTGELFF
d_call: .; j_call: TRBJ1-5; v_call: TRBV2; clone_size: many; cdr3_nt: TGTGCCAGCAGTGAACGGACGGGCGTGAGCAATCAGCCCCAGCATTTT; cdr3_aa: CASSERTGVSNQPQHF
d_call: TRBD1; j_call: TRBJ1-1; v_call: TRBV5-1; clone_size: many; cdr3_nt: TGCGCCAGCAGCCTCCGGACAGGGTCGAACACTGAAGCTTTCTTT; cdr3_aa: CASSLRTGSNTEAFF
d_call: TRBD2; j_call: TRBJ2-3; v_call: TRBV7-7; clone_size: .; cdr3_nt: TGTGCTAGCAGCTTATATCCCCCGCGGGCGGCGGGAGTTGGGATGGATACGCAGTATTTT; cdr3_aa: CASSLYPPRAAGVGMDTQYF
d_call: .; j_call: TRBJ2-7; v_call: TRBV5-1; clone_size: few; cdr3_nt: TGCGCCAGCAGCGGTAAACAGGGACCGGGGTACGAGCAGTACTTC; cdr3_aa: CASSGKQGPGYEQYF
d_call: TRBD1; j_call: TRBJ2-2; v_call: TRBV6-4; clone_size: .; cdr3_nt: TGTGCCAGCAGTGACAGGACAGGGGACACCGGGGAGCTGTTTTTT; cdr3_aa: CASSDRTGDTGELFF
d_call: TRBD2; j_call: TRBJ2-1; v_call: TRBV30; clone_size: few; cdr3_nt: TGTGCCTGGAAGAGCGGGGGGTACAATGAGCAGTTCTTC; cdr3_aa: CAWKSGGYNEQFF